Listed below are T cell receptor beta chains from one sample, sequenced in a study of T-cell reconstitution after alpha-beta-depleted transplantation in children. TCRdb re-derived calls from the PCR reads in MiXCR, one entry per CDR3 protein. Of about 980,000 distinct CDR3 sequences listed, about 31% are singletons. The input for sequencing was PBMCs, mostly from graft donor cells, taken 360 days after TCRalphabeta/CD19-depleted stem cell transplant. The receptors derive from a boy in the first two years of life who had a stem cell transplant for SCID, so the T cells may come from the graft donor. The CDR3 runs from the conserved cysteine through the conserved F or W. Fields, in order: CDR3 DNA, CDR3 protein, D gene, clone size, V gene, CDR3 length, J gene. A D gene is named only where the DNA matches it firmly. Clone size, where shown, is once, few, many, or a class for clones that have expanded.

TGTGCCAGCAGCCAAGATCTTAACGTCCTACGGCAGTACTTC CASSQDLNVLRQYF NA few TRBV3-1 14 TRBJ2-7
TGTGCCAGCAGCGGTACAGGGGGCAAGGAGACCCAGTACTTC CASSGTGGKETQYF TRBD1 few TRBV7-9 14 TRBJ2-5
TGCAGTGTACTTGGAAGAAACAATGAGCAGTTCTTC CSVLGRNNEQFF NA few TRBV20-1 12 TRBJ2-1
TGTGCCACCAGCCGGGACAGGGCGAACACCGGGGAGCTGTTTTTT CATSRDRANTGELFF TRBD1 many TRBV15 15 TRBJ2-2
TGTGCCAGCAGTGAGTCTGGCTCAGTCGGCAATGAGCAGTTCTTC CASSESGSVGNEQFF NA NA TRBV6-1 15 TRBJ2-1
TGTGCCAGGGGACAGGGAGAAGAGACCCAGTACTTC CARGQGEETQYF TRBD1 NA TRBV6-5 12 TRBJ2-5
TGTGCCAGCAGCCAAAAGCTATACAATGAGCAGTTCTTC CASSQKLYNEQFF NA NA TRBV4-2 13 TRBJ2-1
TGCGCCAGCAGTCAATCGGGGACAGGACGCTCCTACGAGCAGTACTTC CASSQSGTGRSYEQYF TRBD1 NA TRBV23-1 16 TRBJ2-7
TGTGCCAGCAGCTTAGGGTCGGGGCTCACAGATACGCAGTATTTT CASSLGSGLTDTQYF NA many TRBV7-3 15 TRBJ2-3
TGTGCCAGCAGCAAGGAAGCGGGACCGTACAATGAGCAGTTCTTC CASSKEAGPYNEQFF TRBD2 NA TRBV3-1 15 TRBJ2-1
TGCGCCAGCAGCCAGGTGGAGGCAGGGGGTGTTGGGATGAACACTGAAGCTTTCTTT CASSQVEAGGVGMNTEAFF TRBD1 few TRBV4-1 19 TRBJ1-1
TGCGCCAGCAGCCAAGAGGGACTAGCGGGGCCCCGCTCCTACAATGAGCAGTTCTTC CASSQEGLAGPRSYNEQFF TRBD2 NA TRBV4-1 19 TRBJ2-1
TGTGCCGCCGGAGCGGGGACAGCCAGGGCAGATACGCAGTATTTT CAAGAGTARADTQYF NA NA TRBV28 15 TRBJ2-3
TGCAGTGCTAGGGGGCGGGGACTCTCCTACGAGCAGTACTTC CSARGRGLSYEQYF NA few TRBV20-1 14 TRBJ2-7
TGCGCCAGCACCTTGGGTCCGCCACAGGGAAGTCCCTACAATGAGCAGTTCTTC CASTLGPPQGSPYNEQFF NA few TRBV5-1 18 TRBJ2-1
TGTGCCAGCAGCTCCAGGGTCACAGATACGCAGTATTTT CASSSRVTDTQYF NA many TRBV11-2 13 TRBJ2-3
TGTGCCATCAGTGACGGACAAATACCCTACGAGCAGTACTTC CAISDGQIPYEQYF NA NA TRBV10-3 14 TRBJ2-7
TGTGCCAGCAGCGTAGACCACAGCACAGATACGCAGTATTTT CASSVDHSTDTQYF NA NA TRBV9 14 TRBJ2-3
TGTGCCAGCAGTGATTTCCTGGGGGGCACCTTGTTAGACTTT CASSDFLGGTLLDF NA NA TRBV12-3/TRBV12-4 14 TRBJ1-1
TGCAGTGCTAGAGCGCGGGAGACAGGGAACACCGGGGAGCTGTTTTTT CSARARETGNTGELFF NA NA TRBV20-1 16 TRBJ2-2
TGTGCCAGCAGTCAATCCCTTCAGGGGAGGACTGAAGCTTTCTTT CASSQSLQGRTEAFF NA NA TRBV27 15 TRBJ1-1
TGTGCCACCAGTGGACACACCCACGGCTACACCTTC CATSGHTHGYTF NA NA TRBV24-1 12 TRBJ1-2
TGTGCCAGCCGCAATGGGCCAAACTACAATGAGCAGTTCTTC CASRNGPNYNEQFF NA few TRBV11-2 14 TRBJ2-1
TGCAGCGCGCCCCTTGGCCTTGAAGCTTTCTTT CSAPLGLEAFF NA few TRBV20-1 11 TRBJ1-1
TGTGCCAGCAGCGTAGGTGGGGGAGTAAACTCTGGGGCCAACGTCCTGACTTTC CASSVGGGVNSGANVLTF NA NA TRBV9 18 TRBJ2-6
TGTGCCAGCAGCTTAGGCCCGGACATTAACTATGGCTACACCTTC CASSLGPDINYGYTF NA few TRBV7-6 15 TRBJ1-2
TGTGCCACCAGCAGAGATCTGTACAGGGGGCTTCTCAATGAGCAGTTCTTC CATSRDLYRGLLNEQFF TRBD1 few TRBV15 17 TRBJ2-1
TGTGCCAGCAGGGGAATGGCATGGGGGGCCTCCTACGAGCAGTACTTC CASRGMAWGASYEQYF NA few TRBV2 16 TRBJ2-7